These 29 T cell receptor beta chains were all obtained from the same sample, sequenced in a study of tissue T cells after allogeneic stem cell transplantation. Described time point: mouse harvest day 14 after allogeneic transplant. Tail vein injection delivered 10^7 T-cell-depleted bone marrow cells and 10^6 splenic CD5+ T cells. The repertoire was sequenced with immunoSEQ multiplex PCR; TCRdb's copy has only in-frame clones and lacks some. The sample records some 4,500 clones, about 46% being singletons. The sequenced sample consisted of lymph node tissue. Every receptor here comes from a female BALB/c mouse given C57BL/6 T cells with graft-versus-host disease after an allogeneic hematopoietic cell transplant.

As concerns this clone: Germline and genes here are mouse. From the germline J gene comes the end of the CDR3, since the read stops 1 residue before it. The V gene is TRBV26, the J gene TRBJ2-4, with D unresolved. This CDR3 has 12 amino acids. Germline V lookup: CDR1 KGHPV, CDR2 FQNQEV (reference sequence). The V end was cut by 3 bases, the J end by 5 bases, with 6 bases between. CDR3 bases read: TGTGCCAGCAGTCTTGCAGGAAACACCTTGTAC. The encoded protein is CASSLAGNTLY. The entire CDR3 protein reads CASSLAGNTLYF.

Remarks on this clone: The gene names here belong to mouse. The read ends 1 residue early relative to the CDR3; the germline J gene fills the gap. The chain combines TRBV14 with TRBJ1-6; D gene ambiguous. TRBJ1-6 is given ORF status, its function remaining uncertain. The CDR3 spans 12 residues. Trimming took 1 base from V and 7 from J, leaving 3 bases between them. From germline, CDR1 is SGHDT and CDR2 FRDEAV. The sequenced CDR3 bases are TGTGCCAGCAGTTTCATAAATTCGCCCCTCTAC. Its protein is CASSFINSPLY. The CDR3, in full, reads CASSFINSPLYF.

Of note for this clone: Gene names and germline refer to mouse. The read ends 1 residue before the CDR3 terminus; that terminus is restored from the germline J gene. This chain joins TRBV12-2 and TRBJ1-5, with 8 bases lining up with TRBD1. Unmatched junction bases numbered 0, after V lost 2 bases and J lost 1 base. The CDR3 extends over 14 amino acids. Germline CDR1 and CDR2: SGHLS and HYDKME. CDR3 amino acids: CASSRQGNNQAPLF. CDR3 DNA, as far as it was read: TGTGCCAGCTCTCGACAGGGGAACAACCAGGCTCCGCTT.

Comment on this clone: Germline and genes here are mouse. Partial CDR3 DNA: TGCTCCAGCAGAGACAGGGCTGGAAATACGCTCTAT. Its protein is CSSRDRAGNTLY. The CDR3 in its entirety is CSSRDRAGNTLYF. The chain has TRBV23 and TRBJ1-3; the DNA was not compared with TRBD1, the D call given in the table. The read is 1 residue too short to cover the CDR3 end, so that end is filled in from the germline J gene. CDR3 length equals 13 residues. Germline V lookup: CDR1 KGHTA, CDR2 FQNQQP.

Of note for this clone: Gene names refer to mouse genes. Read sequence stops 1 residue before the CDR3 end, and the germline J gene provides the missing end. The chain has TRBV1 and TRBJ2-5, with D perhaps matching TRBD1 (5 bases). This CDR3 comprises 12 residues. Germline CDR1 NSQYPW, CDR2 LRSPGD (reference sequence). Trimming left V 4 bases short and J 6 bases short, with 8 bases between. The part of the CDR3 DNA that was read is TGCACCTGCAGTGGAAAGGGGGACACCCAGTAC. Translating it yields CTCSGKGDTQY. The whole CDR3 reads CTCSGKGDTQYF.

This clone was seen more than once but under ten times. Gene names denote mouse genes. The read ends 1 residue before the CDR3 terminus; that terminus is restored from the germline J gene. J is TRBJ2-7 and V is TRBV26; TRBD2 matches at 9 bases. Trimming at V came to 2 bases and at J to 7 bases, leaving 6 bases not matched to a gene. The CDR3 has 14 residues. Germline V gene lookup returns CDR1 KGHPV and CDR2 FQNQEV (reference sequence). This CDR3 is CASSLGGGAQEQYF. The CDR3 DNA, read in part, is TGTGCCAGCAGTCTGGGTGGGGGGGCGCAAGAACAGTAC.

Turning to this clone: Gene labels here are mouse ones. The DNA ends 1 residue before the CDR3 does, and the rest of the CDR3 is filled in from the germline J gene. The V and J genes are TRBV3 and TRBJ2-4; the match to TRBD1 covers 7 bases. The CDR3 totals 14 residues. Trimming took 3 bases from V and 6 from J; bases not matched to a gene: 6. The germline CDR1 and CDR2 sequences are SNHLY and FYNGKV (reference sequence). The part of the CDR3 DNA that was read is TGTGCCAGCAGCTTTACAGGGGAGGGGAACACCTTGTAC. It codes for CASSFTGEGNTLY. The entire CDR3 sequence reads CASSFTGEGNTLYF.

With regard to this clone: Germline and genes: mouse. The read falls 1 residue short of the CDR3 end, and the missing part is taken from the germline J gene. The chain links TRBV13-3 to TRBJ2-7; 12 bases fit TRBD2. This CDR3 is built from 15 residues. CDR1 and CDR2 (germline): NNHDY, SYVADS. J gave up 3 bases and V 4 bases, and 5 bases lay outside the gene matches. CDR3 amino acids: CASSLRDWGDYEQYF. CDR3 DNA, as far as it was read: TGTGCCAGCAGTCTCCGGGACTGGGGGGACTATGAACAGTAC.

Turning to this clone: Any gene name here is a mouse gene name. The CDR3 end falls 1 residue outside the read, so it is completed with the germline J gene. The rearrangement joins TRBV12-1 to TRBJ2-4; 8 bases are a match to TRBD2. V trimming: 0 bases; J trimming: 4 bases; junction bases outside the gene matches: 2. CDR3 length: 14 amino acids. Per germline, CDR1 SGHSN and CDR2 HYEKVE. CDR3 residues: CASSLHWGKNTLYF. The sequenced CDR3 bases are TGTGCCAGCTCTCTCCACTGGGGGAAAAACACCTTGTAC. Full variable domain (missing parts from reference TRBV12-1 and TRBJ2-4): DSGVVQSPRHIIKEKGGRSVLTCIPISGHSNVVWYQQTLGKELKFLIQHYEKVERDKGFLPSRFSVQQFDDYHSEMNMSALELEDSAMYFCASSLHWGKNTLYFGAGTRLSVL.

This clone was recorded a few times. Genes here carry mouse names. The CDR3 bases that were read are TGTGCCAGCAGCTATCGGGTTTCCAACGAAAGATTATTT. Its translation is CASSYRVSNERLF. In full, the CDR3 reads CASSYRVSNERLFF. This chain connects TRBV3 to TRBJ1-4; unclear D gene. With the read ending 1 residue before the CDR3 end, the germline J gene is used to fill in that end. The ends were cut back, 4 bases at V and 0 bases at J, with 6 bases in the middle. Germline assignment: CDR1 SNHLY and CDR2 FYNGKV (reference sequence). This CDR3 region has 14 residues.

With regard to this clone: Gene names refer to mouse genes. The missing CDR3 end, 1 residue past where the read stops, is filled in from the germline J gene. The chain is built from TRBV19 and TRBJ2-7, with D perhaps matching TRBD1 or TRBD2 (6 bases each). Germline V CDR1 and CDR2: FNHDT, SITEND (reference sequence). With 0 bases removed from V and 7 bases from J, the gap between germline ends came to 11 bases. There are 13 residues in the CDR3. CDR3: CASSIGGRGEQYF. The CDR3 DNA, read in part, is TGTGCCAGCAGTATAGGGGGGCGGGGGGAACAGTAC.

Points on this clone: Mouse gene names and germline throughout. Sequencing ends 1 residue short of the CDR3 end; the germline J gene provides the rest. This sequence joins TRBV26 and TRBJ2-5, with D possibly matching TRBD1 (5 bases). In germline, CDR1 is KGHPV, CDR2 FQNQEV (reference sequence). The CDR3 runs to 14 residues. V gave up 1 base and J gave up 8 bases, with 13 bases separating them. The part of the CDR3 DNA that was read is TGTGCCAGCAGTCTGTTACAAATCCAGGGCACCCAGTAC. Translation gives CASSLLQIQGTQY. The entire CDR3 protein is CASSLLQIQGTQYF.

Comments on this clone: Genes and germline come from the mouse. The read terminates 1 residue ahead of where the CDR3 ends, so the germline J gene completes it. J is TRBJ1-1 and V is TRBV16; D perhaps matches TRBD1 (6 bases). This CDR3 is 12 amino acids long. The germline V gene has CDR1 SGHSA and CDR2 FRNQAP. Trimming removed 5 bases from V and 5 bases from J, with 9 bases in between. CDR3 sequence reads: CASSRDTTEVFF. The sequenced part of the CDR3 DNA is TGTGCAAGCAGCCGGGACACAACAGAAGTCTTC.

A note on this clone: Germline and genes here are mouse. The CDR3 extends 1 residue past the end of the read, so its final part is completed from the germline J gene. The chain is built from TRBV2 and TRBJ1-6; D is unclear. TRBJ1-6 is identified as an open reading frame with a role that is uncertain. CDR3 length: 14 amino acids. The V gene lost 2 bases and the J gene lost 2 bases, with 4 bases spanning the gap. CDR1 and CDR2 (germline): LGHNA, YSYQKL. CDR3 DNA, as far as it was read: TGTGCCAGCAGCCAACCCACCTATAATTCGCCCCTCTAC. Translated, it gives CASSQPTYNSPLY. The entire CDR3 protein reads CASSQPTYNSPLYF.

This clone has just a few counts. All gene names here are mouse names. Read data end 1 residue before the CDR3 end; the end is taken from the germline J gene. The chain combines TRBV23 with TRBJ2-1; the D call in the table, TRBD1, was not verified against the DNA. Germline CDR1 reads KGHTA; CDR2 reads FQNQQP. There are 14 residues in the CDR3. The sequenced part of the CDR3 DNA is TGCTCCAGCAGTCGGGGACAAATCTATGCTGAGCAGTTC. This codes for CSSSRGQIYAEQF. The entire CDR3 protein is CSSSRGQIYAEQFF. The variable domain in full, with the rest retrieved from reference TRBV23 and TRBJ2-1, is DAAVTQKPRYLIKMKGQEAEMKCIPEKGHTAVFWYQQKQSKELKFLIYFQNQQPLDQIDMVKERFSAVCPSSSLCSLGIRTCEAEDSALYLCSSSRGQIYAEQFFGPGTRLTVL.

About this clone itself: Gene names are the mouse ones. The read finishes 1 residue shy of the CDR3 end, and the germline J gene is used to complete it. The J gene is TRBJ2-1, the V gene TRBV26; 13 bases fit TRBD2. This CDR3 contains 13 residues. The V gene end was trimmed by 6 bases and the J gene end by 12 bases; junction bases not matched to a gene: 5. Germline CDR1 and CDR2: KGHPV and FQNQEV (reference sequence). The chain's CDR3 is CASSRDWGGRQFF. Incomplete CDR3 DNA: TGTGCCAGCAGCCGGGACTGGGGGGGGAGGCAGTTC.

Points on this clone: Genes and germline are mouse. Coverage ceases 1 residue before the CDR3 finishes, and the germline J gene fills in the end. J is TRBJ2-5 and V is TRBV12-2; D not resolved. The CDR3 runs 12 residues. Trimming took off 1 base at V and 2 bases at J, with 3 bases between the two ends. Germline CDR1 reads SGHLS; CDR2 reads HYDKME. The sequenced part of the CDR3 DNA is TGTGCCAGCTCTCTAACCCAAGACACCCAGTAC. Protein product: CASSLTQDTQY. The whole CDR3 sequence is CASSLTQDTQYF. Based on the CDR3 plus reference TRBV12-2 and TRBJ2-5, the full variable domain is NSGVVQSPRYIIKGKGERSILKCIPISGHLSVAWYQQTQGQELKFFIQHYDKMERDKGNLPSRFSVQQFDDYHSEMNMSALELEDSAVYFCASSLTQDTQYFGPGTRLLVL.

A remark on this clone: Gene names and germline refer to mouse. Read data end 1 residue before the CDR3 end; the end is taken from the germline J gene. The rearrangement links TRBV26 to TRBJ1-4; D ambiguous. V shed 5 bases and J shed 0 bases, with 4 bases lying between them. Germline V gives CDR1 KGHPV, CDR2 FQNQEV (reference sequence). CDR3 length equals 13 residues. The chain's CDR3 is CASSTVSNERLFF. The sequenced part of the CDR3 DNA is TGTGCCAGCAGTACAGTTTCCAACGAAAGATTATTT.

Regarding this clone: Here the gene names and germline are mouse. The sequence runs out 1 residue before the end of the CDR3; the remainder is reconstructed from the germline J gene. The chain joins TRBV2 to TRBJ2-5; weak D call: TRBD1 (6 bases). The CDR3 has 15 amino acids. Germline V gene sequence: CDR1 LGHNA, CDR2 YSYQKL. V was clipped by 0 bases and J by 0 bases, with 7 bases between them. CDR3 DNA (partial): TGTGCCAGCAGCCAAGATAGGGGGAACCAAGACACCCAGTAC. Translating it yields CASSQDRGNQDTQY. The entire CDR3 is CASSQDRGNQDTQYF. Based on the CDR3 plus reference TRBV2 and TRBJ2-5, the full variable domain is DPKIIQKPKYLVAVTGSEKILICEQYLGHNAMYWYRQSAKKPLEFMFSYSYQKLMDNQTASSRFQPQSSKKNHLDLQITALKPDDSATYFCASSQDRGNQDTQYFGPGTRLLVL.

This clone is medium-sized in the sample. The germline and genes are mouse ones. The read is 1 residue too short to cover the CDR3 end, so that end is filled in from the germline J gene. This chain links TRBV20 with TRBJ2-5; D unclear. This CDR3 comprises 13 residues. The V end was cut by 0 bases, the J end by 4 bases, with 8 bases between. The germline V gene has CDR1 GFQATS and CDR2 STVNSAI. The sequenced part of the CDR3 DNA is TGTGGTGCTAGGGATGAGTGGAAAGACACCCAGTAC. This gives the protein CGARDEWKDTQY. The whole CDR3 region reads CGARDEWKDTQYF. Variable domain in full (rest from reference TRBV20 and TRBJ2-5): GALVYQYPRRTICKSGTSMRMECQAVGFQATSVAWYRQSPQKTFELIALSTVNSAIKYEQNFTQEKFPISHPNLSFSSMTVLNAYLEDRGLYLCGARDEWKDTQYFGPGTRLLVL.

This clone was observed a few times. The gene symbols are mouse symbols. The CDR3 end is not reached by the read, which stops 1 residue before it; the germline J gene fills it in. The V call is TRBV12-1, the J call TRBJ1-1; no clear D gene. Trimming cost V 4 bases and J 0 bases, with 8 bases left between them. This CDR3 has 13 amino acids. Per germline, CDR1 SGHSN and CDR2 HYEKVE. The CDR3 region is CASSRHANTEVFF. CDR3 DNA (partial): TGTGCCAGCTCGAGACACGCAAACACAGAAGTCTTC.

Concerning this clone: Genes here carry mouse names. This CDR3 is CASSQEIWASYEQYF. The CDR3 DNA, read in part, is TGTGCCAGCAGCCAAGAGATCTGGGCCTCCTATGAACAGTAC. The J gene is TRBJ2-7, the V gene TRBV5, with D perhaps TRBD2 (5 bases). The read ends 1 residue shy of where the CDR3 ends; the end is completed using the germline J gene. CDR1 and CDR2 (germline): LGHNA, YNLKQL (reference sequence). This CDR3 is 15 amino acids long. V lost 0 bases and J lost 0, with 9 bases in between.

Remarks on this clone: The genes and germline here are from mouse. The read comes to an end 1 residue before the CDR3 does, leaving the germline J gene to fill in the end. The chain combines TRBV15 with TRBJ1-1; tentatively, D is TRBD1 (6 bases). The germline gives CDR1 SGHND, CDR2 FRSKSL. The CDR3 sequence is 13 residues long. V was trimmed by 3 bases and J by 4 bases, leaving 9 bases between them. CDR3 sequence reads: CASSLEGGTEVFF. The covered CDR3 bases are TGTGCCAGCAGTTTGGAGGGGGGCACAGAAGTCTTC.

This clone has more than one count but fewer than ten. Mouse germline and gene names are used. The CDR3 extends 1 residue past the end of the read, so its final part is completed from the germline J gene. This chain joins TRBV1 and TRBJ1-3; no clear D gene. The ends were cut back, 1 base at V and 0 bases at J, with 4 bases in the middle. Germline lookup yields CDR1 NSQYPW and CDR2 LRSPGD (reference sequence). The CDR3 contains 14 residues. The CDR3 protein is CTCSAANSGNTLYF. CDR3 bases read: TGCACCTGCAGTGCAGCAAATTCTGGAAATACGCTCTAT.

This clone qualifies as medium-sized (0.01 to 0.1%). Genes and germline come from the mouse. The read ends 1 residue before the CDR3 terminus; that terminus is restored from the germline J gene. V and J are TRBV19 and TRBJ1-1; 9 positions match TRBD1. With V trimmed by 4 bases and J by 4 bases, 8 bases remained unmatched. Germline values: CDR1 FNHDT, CDR2 SITEND (reference sequence). The CDR3 runs 15 residues. CDR3 loop: CASSQQGAQGTEVFF. The sequenced part of the CDR3 DNA is TGTGCCAGCAGTCAACAGGGGGCGCAGGGCACAGAAGTCTTC.

Concerning this clone itself: Any gene name here is a mouse gene name. The read comes to an end 1 residue before the CDR3 does, leaving the germline J gene to fill in the end. The rearrangement joins TRBV13-1 to TRBJ2-4, with a tentative D call TRBD2 (5 bases). V lost 0 bases and J lost 1, with 9 bases in between. The CDR3 spans 15 residues. Germline loops: CDR1 NSHNY, CDR2 SYGAGN. This chain's CDR3 is CASSDVGLGQNTLYF. The part of the CDR3 DNA that was read is TGTGCCAGCAGTGATGTGGGGTTGGGTCAAAACACCTTGTAC.

Of note for this clone: Germline and genes here are mouse. The CDR3 protein is CASGDDRGQDTQYF. Incomplete CDR3 DNA: TGTGCCAGCGGTGATGACAGGGGGCAAGACACCCAGTAC. The gene calls are TRBV13-2 and TRBJ2-5, with 8 bases lining up with TRBD1. The CDR3 extends 1 residue past the end of the read, so its final part is completed from the germline J gene. There are 14 residues in the CDR3. From germline, CDR1 is NNHNN and CDR2 SYGAGS (reference sequence). The J segment lost 3 bases and the V segment lost 0 bases, leaving 0 bases of the junction unmatched.

This clone was picked up a small number of times. Here the gene names and germline are mouse. The read terminates 1 residue before the CDR3 end, so the remaining end is supplied by the germline J gene. This rearrangement joins TRBV24 to TRBJ1-2, with a tentative D call TRBD1 (6 bases). V gave up 2 bases and J gave up 4 bases, with 11 bases separating them. Per the germline V gene, CDR1 is KGHTA and CDR2 is FRNEEI. The CDR3 consists of 14 residues. Incomplete CDR3 DNA: TGTGCCAGCAGTCTGGCGGGGGCAGGCTCCGACTACACC. Its translation: CASSLAGAGSDYT. In full, the CDR3 reads CASSLAGAGSDYTF.

A remark on this clone: All gene names here are mouse names. The sequence runs out 1 residue before the end of the CDR3; the remainder is reconstructed from the germline J gene. The V gene is TRBV16, the J gene TRBJ1-2; D is possibly TRBD1 (6 bases). V dropped 1 base and J dropped 0 bases, with 6 bases sitting between them. The CDR3 is 14 residues long. Per the germline V gene, CDR1 is SGHSA and CDR2 is FRNQAP. The CDR3 bases that were read are TGTGCAAGCAGCTTAGCAGGGGCAAACTCCGACTACACC. Protein sequence: CASSLAGANSDYT. The whole CDR3 is CASSLAGANSDYTF. Full variable domain (outside the CDR3, taken from reference TRBV16 and TRBJ1-2): NAGVIQTPRHKVTGKGQEATLWCEPISGHSAVFWYRQTIVQGLEFLTYFRNQAPIDDSGMPKERFSAQMPNQSHSTLKIQSTQPQDSAVYLCASSLAGANSDYTFGSGTRLLVI.